This T cell receptor beta chain was sequenced during a study of cytomegalovirus exposure and HLA in healthy donors. Study information: There were some 400 genotyped donors. Of these, 81% fell in the genetic ancestry cluster associated with self-reported Caucasian donors.

Notes on the study in general: As was reported, the classifier diagnosed cytomegalovirus status with high specificity and sensitivity. Most TCR beta V segments were productive about 87% or about 30% of the time in an earlier analysis.

Primers: 60 Vbeta forward and 13 Jbeta reverse. This table comes from immunoSEQ multiplex PCR, and its TCRdb copy is limited to in-frame clones, with some not included. The data hold 150,000 to 200,000 clones, with roughly 80% observed a single time. Turning to this clone: Antigen: not known.

The CDR3 is 12 amino acids. Germline CDR1 WNHNN, CDR2 SYGVQD (reference sequence). The source is a young woman in good health and CMV-seropositive. This sequence joins TRBV10-1 and TRBJ1-4; possible D gene TRBD1, 5 bases. The sequenced sample was PBMCs. The CDR3 bases are TGCGTCGGGGGACTCAATAATGAAAAACTGTTTTTT. Its translation: CVGGLNNEKLFF.